This T cell receptor beta chain was sequenced for a study of blood T cell repertoires in COVID-19. Overall study context: Researchers got acute and convalescent COVID-19 samples from the United States, Italy and Spain. In each case, the material was cDNA or gDNA derived from T cells, B-cell-depleted T cells, or PBMCs.

Authors' processing steps: Estimates of nucleated cell counts were drawn from the amplification of reference gene primers. Some clones are missing from TCRdb's copy, which holds only in-frame ones; the method was immunoSEQ multiplex PCR. V, J and clone size are those of that table, while D and trimming were read from the DNA. The data hold 250,000 to 400,000 clones, with 88% observed a single time. Seattle's enrolled individuals joined amid active infection and were then monitored longitudinally. CDR1 is DFQATT, CDR2 SNEGSKA, per germline (reference sequence). Trimming at V came to 7 bases and at J to 3 bases, leaving 0 bases not matched to a gene. CDR3 length: 11 residues.

V usage is TRBV20-1 and J usage is TRBJ2-1; 7 nucleotides match TRBD2. Sequenced material: peripheral blood. The receptor comes from a woman aged 25-40 years with COVID-19, enrolled during active disease. CDR3 amino acids: CSGDYYNEQFF. Written as DNA, the CDR3 is TGCAGTGGGGACTACTACAATGAGCAGTTCTTC.